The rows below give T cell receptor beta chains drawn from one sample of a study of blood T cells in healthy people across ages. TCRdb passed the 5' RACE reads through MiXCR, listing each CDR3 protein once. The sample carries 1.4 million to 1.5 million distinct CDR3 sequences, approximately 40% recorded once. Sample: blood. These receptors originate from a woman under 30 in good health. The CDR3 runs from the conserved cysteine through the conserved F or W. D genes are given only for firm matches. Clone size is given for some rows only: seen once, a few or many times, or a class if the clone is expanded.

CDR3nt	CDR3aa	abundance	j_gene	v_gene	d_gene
TGCAGTGCTAAACAGGGGAATAGCAATCAGCCCCAGCATTTT	CSAKQGNSNQPQHF	few	TRBJ1-5	TRBV20-1	TRBD1
TGTGCCATCAGTGAGTCTTCCGGGACTAGCGGACATGAGCAGTTCTTC	CAISESSGTSGHEQFF	few	TRBJ2-1	TRBV10-3	TRBD2
TGTGCCAGCAGTTTCAGCGGGGCTTCTAGAGAGCAGTTCTTC	CASSFSGASREQFF	-	TRBJ2-1	TRBV12-3/TRBV12-4	TRBD2
TGCAGTGCAAATTACAGGGAAAACAGTCTCACAGATACGCAGTATTTT	CSANYRENSLTDTQYF	few	TRBJ2-3	TRBV20-1	-
TGCGCCAGCAGCCGACTAGCGCCCGTCTCCTACAATGAGCAGTACTTC	CASSRLAPVSYNEQYF	-	TRBJ2-7	TRBV5-1	TRBD2
TGCGCCAGCAGCCAAGATCACAGGGGCCCCGAAACCGCAGCCGCCCAGTACTTC	CASSQDHRGPETAAAQYF	many	TRBJ2-5	TRBV4-1	TRBD1
TGTGCCAGCAGCGGAACAGGGCATAACTATGGCTACACCTTC	CASSGTGHNYGYTF	few	TRBJ1-2	TRBV9	-
TGTGCCAGCAGTTTAACATTCCCCGGACTAGAAAATGAGCAGTTCTTC	CASSLTFPGLENEQFF	-	TRBJ2-1	TRBV27	TRBD2
TGTGCCAGCAGCTTAGATCCTTGGACTAGCGGGGGGGACGAGCAGTACTTC	CASSLDPWTSGGDEQYF	-	TRBJ2-7	TRBV11-2	TRBD2
TGTGCCAGCAGCTTAGGGACTAGCGGGAGCCAGGGTGAGCAGTTCTTC	CASSLGTSGSQGEQFF	-	TRBJ2-1	TRBV7-8	TRBD2
TGCGCCAGCAGCTCGAGTCCTAGCGGGGGATCCCTTCTGGCCAAAAACATTCAGTACTTC	CASSSSPSGGSLLAKNIQYF	-	TRBJ2-4	TRBV5-1	TRBD2
TGCGCCAGCAAAAGCAGCCTGACCGAAAAACTGTTTTTT	CASKSSLTEKLFF	-	TRBJ1-4	TRBV4-1	-
TGTGCCAGCAGTTACTCGACCAGCTCCTATAATTCACCCCTCCACTTT	CASSYSTSSYNSPLHF	few	TRBJ1-6	TRBV6-5	-
TGTGCCAACAAACGGACTAGCGGGGGCTCCTACGAGCAGTACTTC	CANKRTSGGSYEQYF	-	TRBJ2-7	TRBV2	TRBD2
TGTGCCAGCAGCGTAGGGGGCAGGGAAGACGAGCAGTACTTC	CASSVGGREDEQYF	-	TRBJ2-7	TRBV9	-
TGCAGTGCTACTGGGACAAGGGACACCGGGGAGCTGTTTTTT	CSATGTRDTGELFF	few	TRBJ2-2	TRBV20-1	-
TGTGCCAGCAGTGCCGGACGGCCTGAAGCTTTCTTT	CASSAGRPEAFF	few	TRBJ1-1	TRBV12-3/TRBV12-4	-
TGTGCCAGCACCCCAAGTGGCGGAATGACCTACGAGCAGTACTTC	CASTPSGGMTYEQYF	few	TRBJ2-7	TRBV27	-
TGTGCCACCAGTGATTGGGACCAAGGGAAGAATGAGCAGTACTTC	CATSDWDQGKNEQYF	-	TRBJ2-5	TRBV24-1	-
TGTGCCAGCAGCCAAGAGTCCGTCCCAGGGGTTTGGGCTAATGAAAAACTGTTTTTT	CASSQESVPGVWANEKLFF	-	TRBJ1-4	TRBV4-2	-
TGCAGTGCAAAACAGGGGGCATTGAATTCACCCCTCCACTTT	CSAKQGALNSPLHF	few	TRBJ1-6	TRBV20-1	TRBD1
TGCGCCAGCAGTCAAAGACTCCAAGAGACCCAGTACTTC	CASSQRLQETQYF	-	TRBJ2-5	TRBV23-1	-
TGTGCCATCCCCGGCCTAGACCTCAATGAGCAGTTCTTC	CAIPGLDLNEQFF	-	TRBJ2-1	TRBV10-3	-
TGTGCCAGCAGTTTCCGAGTCCCTAGCGCTGGGTATGGCTACACCTTC	CASSFRVPSAGYGYTF	-	TRBJ1-2	TRBV6-5	-
TGTGCCTGGAGTGGGACTAAGAACAATGAGCAGTTCTTC	CAWSGTKNNEQFF	-	TRBJ2-1	TRBV30	-
TGCGCCAGCAGCCAAATTCAGGGGGGCAATCAGCCCCAGCATTTT	CASSQIQGGNQPQHF	few	TRBJ1-5	TRBV4-1	TRBD1
TGTGCCAGCAGCAAAGCGCCAGGCAGGGGCTCTAACTATGGCTACACCTTC	CASSKAPGRGSNYGYTF	few	TRBJ1-2	TRBV21-1	-
TGTGCCAGCAGCTTAGATTGGGAAGCAAAGTACTTC	CASSLDWEAKYF	-	TRBJ2-7	TRBV7-9	-
TGCGCCAGCAGCCAAGGGATTACGGACTTTCTACACAATGAGCAGTTCTTC	CASSQGITDFLHNEQFF	few	TRBJ2-1	TRBV4-1	-
TGTGCCAGCATTTCCTCCGGGAGGGCCAGCACAGATACGCAGTATTTT	CASISSGRASTDTQYF	-	TRBJ2-3	TRBV12-3/TRBV12-4	TRBD2
TGTGCCAACAGAGAACCGGGACAGGGGTACTATGGCTACACCTTC	CANREPGQGYYGYTF	-	TRBJ1-2	TRBV6-5	TRBD1
TGTGCCAGCAGCTCCCAGTCCGGGACAGGGCAGTATTTT	CASSSQSGTGQYF	-	TRBJ2-3	TRBV11-2	TRBD1
TGTGCCAGCAGTCGAGGACTAGCGGGGGGCACCTACGAGCAGTACTTC	CASSRGLAGGTYEQYF	few	TRBJ2-7	TRBV9	TRBD2
TGTGCCGGCGGACTAGCGGGGGTTTCCTACGAGCAGTACTTC	CAGGLAGVSYEQYF	few	TRBJ2-7	TRBV2	TRBD2
TGTGCCAGCAGTTACTTTACAGGGAATGAGCAGTTCTTC	CASSYFTGNEQFF	few	TRBJ2-1	TRBV6-5	-
TGTGCCAGCAGGAGACAGGGGGCCGGCAATGAAAAACTGTTTTTT	CASRRQGAGNEKLFF	-	TRBJ1-4	TRBV5-5	TRBD1
TGCAGTGCTAGTCTGGGGATTTGGAACACTGAAGCTTTCTTT	CSASLGIWNTEAFF	-	TRBJ1-1	TRBV20-1	-
TGCAGTGCTAGAGACCGCCGAGAAAAACTGTTTTTT	CSARDRREKLFF	-	TRBJ1-4	TRBV20-1	-
TGTGCCAGCAAGGCTAGCGGGAGTATCAATGAGCAGTTCTTC	CASKASGSINEQFF	-	TRBJ2-1	TRBV3-1	TRBD2
TGCGCCAGCAGCGTTCACTGGTTAGGAGGATCACCCCACCACTTT	CASSVHWLGGSPHHF	-	TRBJ1-6	TRBV5-1	-
TGTGCCAGCAGCGCACCTGACAGGGGGCATTTCGGCGAGCAGTACTTC	CASSAPDRGHFGEQYF	-	TRBJ2-7	TRBV9	TRBD1